One and the same sample provided the 7 T cell receptor beta chains below, sequenced in a study of blood T cell repertoires in COVID-19. Clones were sequenced by immunoSEQ multiplex PCR, and TCRdb holds only the in-frame ones, with some missing. The sample lists hundreds of thousands of clones, 80% to 90% occurring once. Source material: PBMCs or T cells enriched from blood (not recorded which). These receptors all stem from a man between 25 and 39 years old who had recovered from COVID-19.

The rearrangement links TRBV6-5 to TRBJ2-2; the match to TRBD2 covers 7 bases. Trimming removed 6 bases from V and 0 bases from J; junction bases left unmatched: 4. The CDR3 is 15 amino acids. Germline V gene data show CDR1 as MNHEY and CDR2 as SVGAGI. CDR3 bases: TGTGCCAGCAGCATACTAGCGTCGAACACCGGGGAGCTGTTTTTT. Translated: CASSILASNTGELFF.

The V gene is TRBV5-1, the J gene TRBJ1-4, with 7 bases aligning to TRBD1. J lost 5 bases, V lost 0 bases, and 4 bases had no gene match. Germline loops: CDR1 SGHRS, CDR2 YFSETQ. This CDR3 comprises 15 residues. The CDR3: CASSLGDRQNEKLFF. DNA of the CDR3: TGCGCCAGCAGCTTGGGGGACAGACAGAATGAAAAACTGTTTTTT.

The CDR3 sequence: CASSRDSEKLFF. The CDR3 DNA follows: TGTGCCAGCAGTCGCGACAGTGAAAAACTGTTTTTT. V is TRBV12-3 or TRBV12-4 and J is TRBJ1-4, with D perhaps matching TRBD1 (5 bases). The CDR3 has 12 residues. Trimming pared 5 bases from V and 7 bases from J, leaving 8 bases between.

The rearrangement joins TRBV3-1 (or the pseudogene TRBV3-2) to TRBJ2-7; possible D gene TRBD2, 7 bases. The V gene's germline CDR1 is LGHDT and CDR2 YNNKEL (reference sequence). The CDR3 length is 15 residues. Trimming stripped 0 bases from V and 1 base from J, with 10 bases between. DNA for the CDR3: TGTGCCAGCAGCCAAGAAGGGGGGGTATCCTACGAGCAGTACTTC. Its protein is CASSQEGGVSYEQYF.

This chain connects TRBV6-6 to TRBJ2-2; maybe TRBD2 (5 bases). Between the trimmed V and J ends, which lost 6 bases and 1 base, there was a span of 12 bases. CDR3 length equals 15 residues. Germline CDR1 reads MNHNY; CDR2 reads SVGAGI (reference sequence). The CDR3 DNA reads as TGTGCCAGCAGCCGCCGTGAGGGGAACACCGGGGAGCTGTTTTTT. Protein sequence: CASSRREGNTGELFF.

The chain uses TRBV28 and TRBJ1-1; a possible D gene is TRBD1 (6 bases). The ends were cut back, 3 bases at V and 1 base at J, with 12 bases in the middle. From germline, CDR1 is MDHEN and CDR2 SYDVKM. This CDR3 region has 15 residues. This CDR3 reads CASSFTGYGNTEAFF. Written as DNA, the CDR3 is TGTGCCAGCAGTTTCACAGGGTATGGGAACACTGAAGCTTTCTTT. Combining the CDR3 with reference TRBV28 and TRBJ1-1 gives the whole variable domain DVKVTQSSRYLVKRTGEKVFLECVQDMDHENMFWYRQDPGLGLRLIYFSYDVKMKEKGDIPEGYSVSREKKERFSLILESASTNQTSMYLCASSFTGYGNTEAFFGQGTRLTVV.

J is TRBJ1-2 and V is TRBV3-1 (or the pseudogene TRBV3-2), with TRBD1 matching over 7 bases. CDR3 length: 13 residues. V shed 4 bases and J 2 bases; nucleotides not matched to a gene: 1. Germline V gene lookup returns CDR1 LGHDT and CDR2 YNNKEL (reference sequence). The CDR3 is CASSPTGNYGYTF. The CDR3 bases are TGTGCCAGCAGCCCGACAGGGAACTATGGCTACACCTTC.